This T cell receptor beta chain emerged from a study of blood T cell repertoires in COVID-19. In this sample, this clone turned up once. Original processing methods: Estimated nucleated cell counts came from reference gene primer amplification. TCRdb's copy holds only in-frame clones and misses some; the assay was immunoSEQ multiplex PCR. V and J calls and clone size come straight from that table; D and trimming were deduced from the DNA. The sample consists of roughly 42,000 clones, 88% of them appearing once. CDR1 and CDR2 (germline): MDHEN, SYDVKM. The CDR3 contains 15 residues. The J segment lost 5 bases and the V segment lost 6 bases, leaving 4 bases of the junction unmatched.

The chain uses TRBV28 and TRBJ1-6, with 10 bases identical to TRBD1. The source material was peripheral blood. This receptor was obtained from a human donor in a cohort sampled during active COVID-19. The CDR3 sequence: CASRETGGNNSPLHF. The CDR3 DNA reads as TGTGCCAGCAGGGAGACAGGGGGCAATAATTCACCCCTCCACTTT.